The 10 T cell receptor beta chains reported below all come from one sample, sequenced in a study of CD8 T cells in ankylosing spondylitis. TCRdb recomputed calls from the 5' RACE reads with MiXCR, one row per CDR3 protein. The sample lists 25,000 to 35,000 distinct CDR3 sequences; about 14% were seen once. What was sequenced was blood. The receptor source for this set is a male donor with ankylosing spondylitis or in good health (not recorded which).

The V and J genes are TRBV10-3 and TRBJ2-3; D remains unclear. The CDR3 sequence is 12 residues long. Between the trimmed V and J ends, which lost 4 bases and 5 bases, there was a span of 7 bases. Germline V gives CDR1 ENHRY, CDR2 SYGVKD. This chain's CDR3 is CAISGLRDTQYF. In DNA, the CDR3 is TGTGCCATCAGTGGCCTACGAGATACGCAGTATTTT.

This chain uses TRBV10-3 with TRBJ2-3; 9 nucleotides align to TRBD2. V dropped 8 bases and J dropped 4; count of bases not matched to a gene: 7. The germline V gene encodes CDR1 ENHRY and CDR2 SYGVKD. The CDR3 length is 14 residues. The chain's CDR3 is CAISSGRTADTQYF. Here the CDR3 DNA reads TGTGCCATCTCAAGCGGGAGGACCGCAGATACGCAGTATTTT.

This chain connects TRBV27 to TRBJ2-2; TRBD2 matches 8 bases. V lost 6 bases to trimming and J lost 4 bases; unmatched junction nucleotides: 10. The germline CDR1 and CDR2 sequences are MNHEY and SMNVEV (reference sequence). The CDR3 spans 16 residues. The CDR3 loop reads CASSSSPAGVTGELFF. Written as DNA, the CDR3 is TGTGCCAGCAGCTCTTCTCCAGCGGGAGTCACCGGGGAGCTGTTTTTT.

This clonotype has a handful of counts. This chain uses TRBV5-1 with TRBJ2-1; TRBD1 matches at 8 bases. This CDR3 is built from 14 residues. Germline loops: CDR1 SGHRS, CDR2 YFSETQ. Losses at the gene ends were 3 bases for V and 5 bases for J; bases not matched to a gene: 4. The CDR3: CASSSGTGNNEQFF. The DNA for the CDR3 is TGCGCCAGCAGCTCCGGGACAGGTAACAATGAGCAGTTCTTC. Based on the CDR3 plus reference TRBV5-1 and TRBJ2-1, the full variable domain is KAGVTQTPRYLIKTRGQQVTLSCSPISGHRSVSWYQQTPGQGLQFLFEYFSETQRNKGNFPGRFSGRQFSNSRSEMNVSTLELGDSALYLCASSSGTGNNEQFFGPGTRLTVL.

The CDR3 loop is CASSQSSGNTYEQYF. In nucleotides, the CDR3 is TGCGCCAGCAGCCAAAGCAGCGGAAATACCTACGAGCAGTACTTC. The rearrangement uses TRBV4-1 and TRBJ2-7; a weak D match, TRBD2 (5 bases). This CDR3 spans 15 amino acids. V lost 2 bases to trimming and J lost 2 bases, with 13 bases between them. Per germline, CDR1 MGHRA and CDR2 YSYEKL.

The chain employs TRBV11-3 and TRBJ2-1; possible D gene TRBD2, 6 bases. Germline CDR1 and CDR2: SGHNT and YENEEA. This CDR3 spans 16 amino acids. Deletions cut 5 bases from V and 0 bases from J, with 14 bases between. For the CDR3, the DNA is TGTGCCAGCAGCGCGCGGGACGCTAGCTCCTACAATGAGCAGTTCTTC. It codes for CASSARDASSYNEQFF.

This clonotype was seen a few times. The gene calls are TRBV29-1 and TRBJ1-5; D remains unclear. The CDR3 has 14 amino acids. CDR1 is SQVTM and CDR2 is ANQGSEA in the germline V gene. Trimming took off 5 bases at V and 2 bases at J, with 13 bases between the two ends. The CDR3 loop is CSVLEARGNQPQHF. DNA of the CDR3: TGCAGCGTTTTGGAGGCGCGGGGCAATCAGCCCCAGCATTTT.

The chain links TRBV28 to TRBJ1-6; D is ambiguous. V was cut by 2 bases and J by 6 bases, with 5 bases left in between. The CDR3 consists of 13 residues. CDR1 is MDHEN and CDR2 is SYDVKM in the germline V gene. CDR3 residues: CASSLDLNSPLHF. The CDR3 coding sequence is TGTGCCAGCAGTTTAGACCTTAATTCACCCCTCCACTTT.

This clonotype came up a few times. CDR3 coding DNA: TGTGCCAGCAGCTTAGGAGTGGAGGGGCAAGAGACCCAGTACTTC. Its translation is CASSLGVEGQETQYF. The chain links TRBV11-2 to TRBJ2-5; possible D gene TRBD2, 6 bases. V lost 1 base and J lost 2, with 11 bases in between. This CDR3 has 15 amino acids. CDR1 and CDR2 from the germline V gene are SGHAT and FQNNGV.

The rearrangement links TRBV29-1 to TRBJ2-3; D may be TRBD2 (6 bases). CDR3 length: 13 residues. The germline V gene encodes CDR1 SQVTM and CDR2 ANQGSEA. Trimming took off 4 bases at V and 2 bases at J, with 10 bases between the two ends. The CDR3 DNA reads TGCAGCGTTGCCCCGGGACTCACAGATACGCAGTATTTT. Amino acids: CSVAPGLTDTQYF.